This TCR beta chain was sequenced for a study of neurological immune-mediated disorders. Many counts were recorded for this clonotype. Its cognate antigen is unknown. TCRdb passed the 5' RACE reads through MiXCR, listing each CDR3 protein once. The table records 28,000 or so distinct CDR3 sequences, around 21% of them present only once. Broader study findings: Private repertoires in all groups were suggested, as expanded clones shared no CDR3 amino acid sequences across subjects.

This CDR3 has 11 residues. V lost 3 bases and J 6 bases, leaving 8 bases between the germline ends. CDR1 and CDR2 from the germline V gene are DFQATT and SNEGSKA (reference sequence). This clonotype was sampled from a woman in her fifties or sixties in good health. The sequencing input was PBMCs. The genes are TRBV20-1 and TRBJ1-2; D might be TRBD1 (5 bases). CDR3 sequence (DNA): TGCAGTGCTAGGGGAGGGGATGGCTACACCTTC. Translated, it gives CSARGGDGYTF.